This T cell receptor beta chain was sequenced during a study of human T cells and chemical hapten exposure listed by TCRdb under 2021. About the investigation overall: For sensitization, 2% DPC in acetone was applied to a roughly 2 cm by roughly 2 cm area of upper inner arm skin. Throughout the study period of about 22 weeks, patients also received therapeutic DPC doses to the scalp every week. Patch testing on the upper back used Finn chambers containing 0.01% DPC, with scoring done after 6 days according to International Contact Dermatitis Research Group standards. The mostly female patient cohort included alopecia areata with under or over 50% scalp involvement, alopecia totalis and alopecia universalis. The libraries were sequenced as a pool, and the TCR yield per sample differed mostly because of small variations in library volumes within the pool. Peripheral blood TCR repertoire changes were tracked in vivo in alopecia patients during primary and secondary sensitization to the hapten diphenylcyclopropenone (DPC). Blood was sampled from patients pre-sensitization (week 0) and at 2, 6 and about 24 weeks after DPC sensitization. Blood for TCR sequencing was provided by twenty-nine alopecia patients at one to four time points (pre-sensitization, 2, 6 and 24 weeks). What the research found in general, with its limitations: All patients had alopecia, a presumed autoimmune disease, so their immune response might differ from that of healthy individuals. The number of PT1 expanded TCRs positively correlated with patch test score, significant at thresholds 8, 16 and 32 but not 4. After repeated subsampling, the strength of the expansion versus patch-test correlation and the threshold at which it became significant changed. Expanded TCRs formed significantly more large CDR3 similarity clusters than pre-sensitization or healthy control sets, consistent with antigen-driven responses. DPC sensitization did not change the number of TCRs with a frequency above 1 in 1000, and there was no evidence of changes in global repertoire structure.

In the paper's terms, the time point label means: pre-sensitization, week 0. This sample's treatment or condition label indicates: therapeutic diphenylcyclopropenone sensitization with weekly scalp DPC. At each patch-test visit, blood was drawn before the patch test was applied. To be eligible, patients had to be aged 18 to 70, diagnosed with alopecia and judged suitable for DPC therapy, while pregnant patients were excluded. Total RNA was extracted from unfractionated whole blood that had been collected in Tempus Blood RNA tubes. This clonotype came up many times. Its antigen is not yet known. No much larger clone exists at a distance of one base, and base qualities are not known. Receptors were amplified or captured by RACE. Sequencing took place on a NextSeq 500. During library preparation, unique molecular identifiers were attached to individual cDNA molecules so that TCRs could be counted quantitatively and reproducibly. For every blood RNA sample, sequencing covered both the TCR alpha and TCR beta chains. From the authors' description of their analysis: Samples had a median of roughly 100,000 TCRs, with a range from roughly 20,000 to 690,600. V, J and CDR3 annotation of the TCR reads was carried out using the Decombinator software suite. For PS versus PT1 abundance plots, all samples were subsampled to the same number of TCRs (28,000). Expanded TCRs were defined as absent before sensitization and observed at least eight times at the 2-week time point. TCRdb reprocessed the public reads (quality trimming at Q25 with fastp, clone calling with MiXCR) and kept in-frame beta chains. Every distinct CDR3 protein forms one entry, paired with its most common genes and DNA. TCRdb's processing, not the authors' own work, is the source of the V and J calls. The sample table lists approximately 400,000 distinct CDR3 sequences, about 5.1% of them with a count of one. The ten largest clones represent 2% to 3% of the sample.

Reading from cysteine to phenylalanine, the CDR3 counts 15 amino acids. Left in the record is the CDR3 DNA by itself, 45 bases read in frame from the first base. V was cut back by 7 bases and J by 0 bases, leaving a gap of 12 bases between them. From the germline V gene, CDR1 is MNHEY and CDR2 is SVGAGI. The starting material was whole blood, obtained in connection with sensitization to the hapten diphenylcyclopropenone (DPC). Here the chain combines TRBV6-5 and TRBJ2-2; the D gene may be TRBD1 or TRBD2, since each aligns over 6 bases. This TCR was sampled from a woman between 45 and 60 years old with alopecia areata. Some clones in this sample may be carry-over from other donors' samples. The CDR3 sequence is CASKGGWANTGELFF. The DNA is TGTGCCAGCAAAGGGGGGTGGGCGAACACCGGGGAGCTGTTTTTT.